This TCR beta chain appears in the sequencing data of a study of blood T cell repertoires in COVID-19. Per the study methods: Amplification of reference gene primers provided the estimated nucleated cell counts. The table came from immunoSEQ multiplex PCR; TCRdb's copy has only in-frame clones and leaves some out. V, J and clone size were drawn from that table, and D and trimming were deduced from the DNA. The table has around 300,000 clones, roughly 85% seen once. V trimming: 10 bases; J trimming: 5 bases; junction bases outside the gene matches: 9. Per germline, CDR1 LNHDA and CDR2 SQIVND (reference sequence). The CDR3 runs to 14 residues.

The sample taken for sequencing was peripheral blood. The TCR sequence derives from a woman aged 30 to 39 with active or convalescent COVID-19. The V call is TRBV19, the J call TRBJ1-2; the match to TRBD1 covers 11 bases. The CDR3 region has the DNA TGTGCCACCCCTCTGGGACAGGGGGTTTATGGCTACACCTTC. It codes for CATPLGQGVYGYTF.